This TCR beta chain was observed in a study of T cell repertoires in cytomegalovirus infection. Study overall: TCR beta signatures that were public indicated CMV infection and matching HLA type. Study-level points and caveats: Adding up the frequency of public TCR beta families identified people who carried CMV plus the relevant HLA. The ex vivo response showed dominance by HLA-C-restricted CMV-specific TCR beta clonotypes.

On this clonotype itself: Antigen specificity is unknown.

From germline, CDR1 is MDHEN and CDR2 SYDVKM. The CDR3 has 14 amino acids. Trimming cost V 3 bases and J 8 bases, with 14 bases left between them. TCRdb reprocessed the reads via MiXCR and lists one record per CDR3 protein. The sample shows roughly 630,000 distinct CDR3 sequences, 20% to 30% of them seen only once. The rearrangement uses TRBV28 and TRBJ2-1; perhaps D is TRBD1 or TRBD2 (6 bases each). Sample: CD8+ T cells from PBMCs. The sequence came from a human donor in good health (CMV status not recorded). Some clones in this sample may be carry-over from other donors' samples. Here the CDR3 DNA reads TGTGCCAGCAGTTTGTGGGGGGCCTCCGATGAGCAGTTCTTC. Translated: CASSLWGASDEQFF.